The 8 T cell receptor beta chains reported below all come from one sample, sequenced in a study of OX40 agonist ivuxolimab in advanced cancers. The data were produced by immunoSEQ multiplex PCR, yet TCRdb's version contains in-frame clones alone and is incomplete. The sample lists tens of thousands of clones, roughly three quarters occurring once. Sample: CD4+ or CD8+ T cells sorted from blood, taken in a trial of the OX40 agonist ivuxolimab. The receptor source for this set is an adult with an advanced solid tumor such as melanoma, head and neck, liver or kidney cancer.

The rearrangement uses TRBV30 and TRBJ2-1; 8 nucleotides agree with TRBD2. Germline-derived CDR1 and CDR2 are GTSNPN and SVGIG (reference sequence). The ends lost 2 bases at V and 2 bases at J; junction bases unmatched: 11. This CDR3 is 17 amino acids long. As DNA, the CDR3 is TGTGCCTGGAGTCTGTCCGGGGGGGGGCCCCCCTACAATGAGCAGTTCTTC. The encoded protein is CAWSLSGGGPPYNEQFF.

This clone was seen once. As DNA, the CDR3 is TGTGCCAGCAGTCTCTTTCGGACAGGCCAGCGCGCGAACACCGGGGAGCTGTTTTTT. Encoded protein: CASSLFRTGQRANTGELFF. The J gene is TRBJ2-2, the V gene TRBV5-4; 7 positions agree with TRBD1. The junction had 16 bases not matched to a gene; V was cut back by 5 bases and J by 0 bases. The CDR3 has 19 residues. Germline loops: CDR1 SGHNT, CDR2 YYREEE (reference sequence).

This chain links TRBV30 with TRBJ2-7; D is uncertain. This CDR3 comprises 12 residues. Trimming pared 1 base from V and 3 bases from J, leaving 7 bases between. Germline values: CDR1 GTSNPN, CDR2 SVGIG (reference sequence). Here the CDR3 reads CAWSEQGYEQYF. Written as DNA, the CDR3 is TGTGCCTGGAGTGAACAAGGCTACGAGCAGTACTTC.

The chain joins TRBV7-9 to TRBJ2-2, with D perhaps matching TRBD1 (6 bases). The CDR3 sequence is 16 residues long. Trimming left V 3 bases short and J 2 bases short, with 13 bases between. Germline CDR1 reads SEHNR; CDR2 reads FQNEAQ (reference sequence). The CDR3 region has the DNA TGTGCCAGCAGCTTCCGGCAGGGGCCCAACACCGGGGAGCTGTTTTTT. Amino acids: CASSFRQGPNTGELFF.

CDR3 nucleotide sequence: TGCAGTGCTAGCCTGAACACTGAAGCTTTCTTT. It translates to CSASLNTEAFF. The V gene is TRBV20-1, the J gene TRBJ1-1; D remains ambiguous. The CDR3 contains 11 residues. The germline V gene encodes CDR1 DFQATT and CDR2 SNEGSKA (reference sequence). V was trimmed by 3 bases and J by 0 bases, leaving 2 bases between them.

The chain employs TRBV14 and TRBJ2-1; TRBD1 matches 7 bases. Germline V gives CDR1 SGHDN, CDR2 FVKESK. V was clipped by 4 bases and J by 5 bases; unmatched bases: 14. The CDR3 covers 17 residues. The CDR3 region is CASSRLKGASVNNEQFF. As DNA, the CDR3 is TGTGCCAGCAGCCGGTTGAAGGGGGCCTCCGTCAACAATGAGCAGTTCTTC.

This CDR3 is CASSFVQGPNYGYTF. In nucleotides, the CDR3 is TGTGCCAGCAGCTTTGTACAGGGACCTAACTATGGCTACACCTTC. The chain couples TRBV7-9 to TRBJ1-2; a possible D gene is TRBD1 (6 bases). The length of the CDR3 is 15 residues. Germline V CDR1 and CDR2: SEHNR, FQNEAQ (reference sequence). Trimming pared 3 bases from V and 0 bases from J, leaving 11 bases between.

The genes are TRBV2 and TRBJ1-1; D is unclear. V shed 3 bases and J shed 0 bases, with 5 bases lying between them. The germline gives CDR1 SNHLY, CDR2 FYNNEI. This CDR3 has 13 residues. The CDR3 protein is CASSDTLNTEAFF. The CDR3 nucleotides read TGTGCCAGCAGTGACACTTTGAACACTGAAGCTTTCTTT.